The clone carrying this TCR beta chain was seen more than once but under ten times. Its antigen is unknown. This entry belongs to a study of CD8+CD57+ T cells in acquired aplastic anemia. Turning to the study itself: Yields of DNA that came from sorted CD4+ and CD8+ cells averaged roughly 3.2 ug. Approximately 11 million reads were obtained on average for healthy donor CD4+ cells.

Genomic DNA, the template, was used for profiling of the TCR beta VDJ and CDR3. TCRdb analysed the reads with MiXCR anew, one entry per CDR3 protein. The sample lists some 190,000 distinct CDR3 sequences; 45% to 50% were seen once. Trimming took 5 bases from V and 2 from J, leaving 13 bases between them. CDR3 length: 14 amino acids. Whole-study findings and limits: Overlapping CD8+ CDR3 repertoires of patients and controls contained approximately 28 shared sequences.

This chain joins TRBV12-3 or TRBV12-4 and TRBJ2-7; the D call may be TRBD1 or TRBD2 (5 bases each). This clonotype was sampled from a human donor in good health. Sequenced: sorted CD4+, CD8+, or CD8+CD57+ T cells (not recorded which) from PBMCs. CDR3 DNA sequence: TGTGCCAGCAGTGCCTCGGGACGGACCTACGAGCAGTACTTC. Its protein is CASSASGRTYEQYF.